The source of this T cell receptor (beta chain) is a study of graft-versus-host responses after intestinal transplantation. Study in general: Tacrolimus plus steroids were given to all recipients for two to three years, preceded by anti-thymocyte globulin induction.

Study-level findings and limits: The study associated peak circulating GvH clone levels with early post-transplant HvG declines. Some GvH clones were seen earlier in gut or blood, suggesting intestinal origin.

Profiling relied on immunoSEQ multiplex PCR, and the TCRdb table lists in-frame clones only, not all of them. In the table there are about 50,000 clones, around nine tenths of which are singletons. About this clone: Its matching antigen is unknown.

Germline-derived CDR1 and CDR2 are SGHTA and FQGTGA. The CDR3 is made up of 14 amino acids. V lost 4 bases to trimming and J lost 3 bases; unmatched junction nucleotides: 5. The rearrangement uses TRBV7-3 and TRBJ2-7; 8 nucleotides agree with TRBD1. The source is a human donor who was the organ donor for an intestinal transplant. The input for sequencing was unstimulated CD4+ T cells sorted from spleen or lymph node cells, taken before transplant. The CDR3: CASSYDRGNYEQYF. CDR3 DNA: TGTGCCAGCAGCTACGACAGGGGAAACTACGAGCAGTACTTC.